These 23 T cell receptor beta chains came from one sample sequenced in a study of control samples from healthy donors and cancer patients (dated by TCRdb to the early 2020s). The protocol used for the library was the immunoSEQ multiplex PCR assay. TCRdb re-hosts the immuneACCESS table, in-frame sequences only. Its copies lack some clones; in the studies checked, an unresolved V gene accounts for under half of them, and the cause for the rest is not known. The sample contains some 150,000 clones, more than 90% of them found a single time. The leading ten clones occupy roughly 3.1% of the sample. Source material: blood. The receptor source for this set is a man in his thirties or forties in good health.

This chain joins TRBV19 and TRBJ1-1, with D possibly matching TRBD1 (5 bases). In germline, CDR1 is LNHDA, CDR2 SQIVND (reference sequence). The CDR3 is 13 amino acids. V was trimmed by 7 bases and J by 1 base, leaving 10 bases between them. CDR3 loop: CASKRQPNTEAFF. Written as DNA, the CDR3 is TGTGCCAGTAAGCGACAGCCGAACACTGAAGCTTTCTTT.

V and J are TRBV9 and TRBJ2-7; 9 bases map to TRBD1. V trimming: 4 bases; J trimming: 2 bases; junction bases outside the gene matches: 7. The CDR3 is 15 residues long. Germline CDR1 and CDR2: SGDLS and YYNGEE. DNA of the CDR3: TGTGCCAGCAGCCCTCAGGGACAGGGCCCCTACGAGCAGTACTTC. It codes for CASSPQGQGPYEQYF.

The rearrangement uses TRBV15 and TRBJ2-7, with D uncertain. This CDR3 contains 13 residues. V was shortened by 4 bases and J by 3 bases, with 10 bases between the two germline ends. Germline V CDR1 and CDR2: LNHNV, YYDKDF (reference sequence). CDR3 amino acids: CATSTIKYYEQYF. Here the CDR3 DNA reads TGTGCCACCAGCACCATCAAATACTACGAGCAGTACTTC. The full variable domain, completed using reference TRBV15 and TRBJ2-7, is DAMVIQNPRYQVTQFGKPVTLSCSQTLNHNVMYWYQQKSSQAPKLLFHYYDKDFNNEADTPDNFQSRRPNTSFCFLDIRSPGLGDTAMYLCATSTIKYYEQYFGPGTRLTVT.

The chain combines TRBV6-5 with TRBJ2-7; D gene unclear. The CDR3 has 11 amino acids. CDR1 is MNHEY and CDR2 is SVGAGI in the germline V gene. The ends were cut back, 8 bases at V and 4 bases at J, with 9 bases in the middle. Here the CDR3 DNA reads TGTGCCAGCCCTAAGATGTACGAGCAGTACTTC. This encodes CASPKMYEQYF.

V usage is TRBV2 and J usage is TRBJ1-5; 8 bases are a match to TRBD1. V gave up 8 bases and J gave up 5 bases; unmatched junction bases: 5. Germline V lookup: CDR1 SNHLY, CDR2 FYNNEI. CDR3 length equals 13 residues. CDR3 DNA: TGTGCCAGCTCAAACAGGGGGGATCAGCCCCAGCATTTT. It translates to CASSNRGDQPQHF.

J is TRBJ2-2 and V is TRBV9, with no clear D. CDR1 is SGDLS and CDR2 is YYNGEE in the germline V gene. This CDR3 has 14 amino acids. Trimming left V 7 bases short and J 0 bases short, with 10 bases between. For the CDR3, the DNA is TGTGCCAGCCAACCAGGTCCGAACACCGGGGAGCTGTTTTTT. Amino acids: CASQPGPNTGELFF. The full variable domain, completed using reference TRBV9 and TRBJ2-2, is DSGVTQTPKHLITATGQRVTLRCSPRSGDLSVYWYQQSLDQGLQFLIQYYNGEERAKGNILERFSAQQFPDLHSELNLSSLELGDSALYFCASQPGPNTGELFFGEGSRLTVL.

The chain employs TRBV28 and TRBJ1-2, with 12 bases identical to TRBD1. The CDR3 length is 14 residues. CDR1 and CDR2 from the germline V gene are MDHEN and SYDVKM. The V and J ends lost 8 bases and 4 bases, in that order; junction bases with no gene match: 5. In DNA, the CDR3 is TGTGCCAGCGAAGGGACAGGGGGCCGCTATGGCTACACCTTC. It yields the protein CASEGTGGRYGYTF.

V and J are TRBV5-4 and TRBJ1-1; 8 bases fit TRBD1. V trimming: 1 base; J trimming: 7 bases; junction bases outside the gene matches: 6. CDR1 and CDR2 (germline): SGHNT, YYREEE (reference sequence). CDR3 length equals 14 residues. The CDR3 coding sequence is TGTGCCAGCAGCTTGACGGACAGGGAGAATGAAGCTTTCTTT. It yields the protein CASSLTDRENEAFF.

The chain is built from TRBV6-6 and TRBJ2-7, with D maybe TRBD1 (6 bases). The CDR3 has 13 residues. CDR1 is MNHNY, CDR2 SVGAGI, per germline (reference sequence). The germline V and J ends were trimmed by 2 bases and 3 bases, with 8 bases remaining between them. CDR3 nucleotides: TGTGCCAGCAGTTACGGACAGTACTACGAGCAGTACTTC. This encodes CASSYGQYYEQYF.

The J gene is TRBJ2-1, the V gene TRBV28; the D gene could be TRBD1 or TRBD2 (5 bases each). The V gene lost 3 bases and the J gene lost 10 bases, with 19 bases spanning the gap. In germline, CDR1 is MDHEN, CDR2 SYDVKM. The CDR3 consists of 15 residues. CDR3 protein: CASSFGTPARREQFF. In nucleotides, the CDR3 is TGTGCCAGCAGTTTTGGGACGCCAGCCAGACGGGAGCAGTTCTTC.

The gene calls are TRBV21-1 and TRBJ1-5. TRBV21-1 is assigned pseudogene status. The CDR3 consists of 16 residues. Here the CDR3 reads CASSNNTGRSNQPQHF. In nucleotides, the CDR3 is TGTGCCAGCAGCAATAATACAGGGAGGAGCAATCAGCCCCAGCATTTT.

The chain combines TRBV5-1 with TRBJ2-1, with D perhaps TRBD1 (6 bases). Germline values: CDR1 SGHRS, CDR2 YFSETQ. The germline V and J ends were trimmed by 0 bases and 7 bases, with 14 bases remaining between them. This CDR3 has 15 amino acids. The CDR3 DNA is TGCGCCAGCAGCTTGGAGGGGGTAGGATTGAATGAGCAGTTCTTC. Encoded protein: CASSLEGVGLNEQFF.

The chain employs TRBV7-9 and TRBJ2-1; 8 bases are a match to TRBD1. Germline CDR1 reads SEHNR; CDR2 reads FQNEAQ (reference sequence). V dropped 4 bases and J dropped 3; count of bases not matched to a gene: 14. This CDR3 spans 18 amino acids. The CDR3 DNA sequence: TGTGCCAGCAGCTCCTTCCCCTTAACGACAGGGGTCTACAATGAGCAGTTCTTC. This sequence encodes CASSSFPLTTGVYNEQFF.

The chain combines TRBV9 with TRBJ2-3; 8 bases are a match to TRBD2. CDR3 length equals 15 residues. Germline CDR1 SGDLS, CDR2 YYNGEE. V gave up 0 bases and J gave up 0 bases; unmatched junction bases: 0. The CDR3, as DNA: TGTGCCAGCAGCGTAGCGGGGGGGAGCACAGATACGCAGTATTTT. Translating gives CASSVAGGSTDTQYF.

This chain links TRBV30 with TRBJ2-1, with 9 bases aligning to TRBD2. Germline assignment: CDR1 GTSNPN and CDR2 SVGIG (reference sequence). The CDR3 runs 14 residues. The trim removed 1 base at V and 9 bases at J, leaving 7 bases unmatched. In DNA form, the CDR3 reads TGTGCCTGGAGTGAGGGGCGGGGGGGCCTTGAGCAGTTCTTC. Translated: CAWSEGRGGLEQFF.

The chain employs TRBV5-1 and TRBJ2-7; 9 bases align to TRBD1. The CDR3 totals 16 residues. J gave up 6 bases and V 2 bases, and 12 bases lay outside the gene matches. CDR1 and CDR2 (germline): SGHRS, YFSETQ. CDR3: CASSFARGQGISEQYF. CDR3 DNA sequence: TGCGCCAGCAGCTTTGCCCGTGGACAGGGGATAAGCGAGCAGTACTTC. The whole variable domain, remainder taken from reference TRBV5-1 and TRBJ2-7, is KAGVTQTPRYLIKTRGQQVTLSCSPISGHRSVSWYQQTPGQGLQFLFEYFSETQRNKGNFPGRFSGRQFSNSRSEMNVSTLELGDSALYLCASSFARGQGISEQYFGPGTRLTVT.

This clone was counted a few times. The chain links TRBV19 to TRBJ1-2, with D possibly being TRBD1 (5 bases). CDR1 is LNHDA, CDR2 SQIVND, per germline (reference sequence). With 3 bases removed from V and 4 bases from J, the gap between germline ends came to 12 bases. CDR3 length: 14 residues. CDR3 DNA: TGTGCCAGTAGTATCCCAGGGTCGCGCTATGGCTACACCTTC. It codes for CASSIPGSRYGYTF.

The chain uses TRBV5-6 and TRBJ2-7; TRBD1 aligns across 7 bases. With V trimmed by 3 bases and J by 3 bases, 9 bases remained unmatched. This CDR3 spans 15 amino acids. Per germline, CDR1 SGHDT and CDR2 YYEEEE. The CDR3 loop is CASSYRQGVVYEQYF. CDR3 DNA: TGTGCCAGCAGCTATCGACAGGGAGTTGTCTACGAGCAGTACTTC.

The chain uses TRBV7-6 and TRBJ1-1; D is possibly TRBD1 (6 bases). Trimming stripped 4 bases from V and 6 bases from J, with 12 bases between. Germline CDR1 is SGHVS and CDR2 is FNYEAQ. This CDR3 has 13 amino acids. In DNA, the CDR3 is TGTGCCAGCAGCTCTACAGGGTTACCTGAAGCTTTCTTT. It specifies CASSSTGLPEAFF.

The chain recombines TRBV5-6 with TRBJ2-1; D not certain. In germline, CDR1 is SGHDT, CDR2 YYEEEE. The CDR3 has 12 residues. V gave up 4 bases and J gave up 3 bases, with 5 bases separating them. The CDR3 reads CASSANYNEQFF. The CDR3 DNA reads TGTGCCAGCAGCGCTAACTACAATGAGCAGTTCTTC.

The J gene is TRBJ2-3, the V gene TRBV12-5; 7 nucleotides match TRBD1. Unmatched junction bases numbered 5, after V lost 4 bases and J lost 1 base. Looked up from germline, CDR1 is LGHNT and CDR2 is FRNRAP. The CDR3 is 15 amino acids. This chain's CDR3 is CASGYRGRGTDTQYF. Written as DNA, the CDR3 is TGTGCTAGTGGTTACAGGGGAAGGGGCACAGATACGCAGTATTTT.

V is TRBV5-6 and J is TRBJ2-3; D gene ambiguous. Germline V gives CDR1 SGHDT, CDR2 YYEEEE. The CDR3 runs to 14 residues. The V and J ends lost 2 bases and 2 bases respectively, with 9 bases between them. The CDR3 bases are TGTGCCAGCAGCTTTAGTTCACACACAGATACGCAGTATTTT. It yields the protein CASSFSSHTDTQYF. The full variable domain, completed using reference TRBV5-6 and TRBJ2-3, is DAGVTQSPTHLIKTRGQQVTLRCSPKSGHDTVSWYQQALGQGPQFIFQYYEEEERQRGNFPDRFSGHQFPNYSSELNVNALLLGDSALYLCASSFSSHTDTQYFGPGTRLTVL.

The CDR3 bases are TGTGCCAGCAGCCAGCCCCCTAGCCCCCTCCACTTT. Its protein product is CASSQPPSPLHF. The rearrangement links TRBV4-2 to TRBJ1-6; D not resolved. Looked up from germline, CDR1 is LGHNA and CDR2 is YNFKEQ. The CDR3 consists of 12 residues. V was pared by 3 bases and J by 13 bases, with 10 bases between.